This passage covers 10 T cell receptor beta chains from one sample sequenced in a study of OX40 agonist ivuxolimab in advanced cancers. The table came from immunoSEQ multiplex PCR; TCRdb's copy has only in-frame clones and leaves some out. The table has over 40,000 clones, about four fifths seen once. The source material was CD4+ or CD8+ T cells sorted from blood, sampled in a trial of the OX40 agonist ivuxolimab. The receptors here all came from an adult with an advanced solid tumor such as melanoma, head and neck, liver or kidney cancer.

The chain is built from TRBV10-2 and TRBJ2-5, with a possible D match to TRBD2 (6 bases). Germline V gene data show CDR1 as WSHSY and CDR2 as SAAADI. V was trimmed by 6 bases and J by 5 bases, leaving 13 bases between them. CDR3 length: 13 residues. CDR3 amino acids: CASRFGGSETQYF. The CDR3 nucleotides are TGCGCCAGCAGATTCGGGGGATCGGAGACCCAGTACTTC.

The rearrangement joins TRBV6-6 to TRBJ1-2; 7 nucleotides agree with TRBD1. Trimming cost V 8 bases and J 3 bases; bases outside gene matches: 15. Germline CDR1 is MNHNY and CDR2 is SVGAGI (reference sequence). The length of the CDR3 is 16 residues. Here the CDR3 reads CASRDSLTRGHYGYTF. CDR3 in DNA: TGTGCCAGCCGGGACAGCCTTACCCGGGGGCACTATGGCTACACCTTC.

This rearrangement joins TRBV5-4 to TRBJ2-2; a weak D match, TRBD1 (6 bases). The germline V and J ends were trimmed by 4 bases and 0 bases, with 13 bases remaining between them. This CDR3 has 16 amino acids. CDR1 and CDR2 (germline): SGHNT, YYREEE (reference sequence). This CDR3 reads CASSHSTGSNTGELFF. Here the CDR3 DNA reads TGTGCCAGCAGCCATTCGACAGGTTCGAACACCGGGGAGCTGTTTTTT.

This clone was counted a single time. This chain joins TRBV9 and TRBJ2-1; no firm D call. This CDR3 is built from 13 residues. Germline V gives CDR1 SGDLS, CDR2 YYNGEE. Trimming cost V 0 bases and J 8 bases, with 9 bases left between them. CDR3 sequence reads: CASSVAGRYEQFF. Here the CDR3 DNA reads TGTGCCAGCAGCGTAGCCGGGCGGTATGAGCAGTTCTTC. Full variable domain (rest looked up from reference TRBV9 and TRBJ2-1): DSGVTQTPKHLITATGQRVTLRCSPRSGDLSVYWYQQSLDQGLQFLIQYYNGEERAKGNILERFSAQQFPDLHSELNLSSLELGDSALYFCASSVAGRYEQFFGPGTRLTVL.

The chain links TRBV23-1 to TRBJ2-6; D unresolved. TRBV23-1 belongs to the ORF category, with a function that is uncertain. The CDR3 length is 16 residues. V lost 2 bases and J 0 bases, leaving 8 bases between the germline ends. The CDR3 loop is CASSQQFHSGANVLTF. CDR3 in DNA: TGCGCCAGCAGTCAACAGTTTCACTCTGGGGCCAACGTCCTGACTTTC.

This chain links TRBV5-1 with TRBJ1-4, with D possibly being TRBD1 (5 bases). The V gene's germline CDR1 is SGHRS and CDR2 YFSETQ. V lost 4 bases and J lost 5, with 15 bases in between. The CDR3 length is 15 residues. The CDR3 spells CASSPGGAQNEKLFF. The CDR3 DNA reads TGCGCCAGCAGCCCGGGCGGGGCGCAAAATGAAAAACTGTTTTTT.

The CDR3 sequence is CASSQFVGMNTEAFF. The CDR3 DNA reads TGTGCCAGCAGCCAGTTTGTTGGAATGAACACTGAAGCTTTCTTT. V is TRBV7-6 and J is TRBJ1-1, with unresolved D. V lost 5 bases and J 0 bases, leaving 13 bases between the germline ends. This CDR3 has 15 amino acids. Per germline, CDR1 SGHVS and CDR2 FNYEAQ. The whole variable domain, remainder taken from reference TRBV7-6 and TRBJ1-1, is GAGVSQSPRYKVTKRGQDVALRCDPISGHVSLYWYRQALGQGPEFLTYFNYEAQQDKSGLPNDRFSAERPEGSISTLTIQRTEQRDSAMYRCASSQFVGMNTEAFFGQGTRLTVV.

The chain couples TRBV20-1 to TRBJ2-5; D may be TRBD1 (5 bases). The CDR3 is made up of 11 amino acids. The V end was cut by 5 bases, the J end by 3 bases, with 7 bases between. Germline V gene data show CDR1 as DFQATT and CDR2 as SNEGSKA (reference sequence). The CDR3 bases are TGCAGTGCTGTAGGGGAAGAGACCCAGTACTTC. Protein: CSAVGEETQYF.

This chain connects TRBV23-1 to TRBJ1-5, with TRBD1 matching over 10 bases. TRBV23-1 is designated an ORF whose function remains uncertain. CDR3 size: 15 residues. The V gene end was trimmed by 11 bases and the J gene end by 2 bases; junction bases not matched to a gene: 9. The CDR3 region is CAPGTGVGGNQPQHF. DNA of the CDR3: TGCGCCCCAGGGACAGGGGTTGGTGGCAATCAGCCCCAGCATTTT.

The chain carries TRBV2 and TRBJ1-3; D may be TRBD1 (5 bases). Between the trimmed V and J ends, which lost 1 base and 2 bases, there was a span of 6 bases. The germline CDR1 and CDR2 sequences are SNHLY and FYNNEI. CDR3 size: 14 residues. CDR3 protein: CASSEGGPGNTIYF. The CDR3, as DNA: TGTGCCAGCAGTGAAGGGGGACCTGGAAACACCATATATTTT.